The 15 T cell receptor beta chains below were found in one sample sequenced in a study of shared clonotypes between healthy human individuals. Sequencing used immunoSEQ multiplex PCR; TCRdb keeps in-frame clones, though not all of them. The table has 2.3 million or so clones, approximately 95% seen once. Sequenced input: naive CD4+ T cells from PBMCs. The subset: CD45RA+ positively selected. Receptor source: a young man in good health. Some clones in this sample may be carry-over from other donors' samples.

The chain couples TRBV6-5 to TRBJ2-7; 9 bases agree with TRBD1. Looked up from germline, CDR1 is MNHEY and CDR2 is SVGAGI. Trimming removed 5 bases from V and 6 bases from J; junction bases left unmatched: 5. CDR3 length: 13 residues. This chain's CDR3 is CASSTQGAVEQYF. The CDR3 bases are TGTGCCAGCAGTACACAGGGGGCGGTCGAGCAGTACTTC.

Concerning this clone: Other nucleotide sequences from this sample produce the same CDR3. J is TRBJ1-1 and V is TRBV28; no clear D gene. Trimming took 3 bases from V and 0 from J, leaving 11 bases between them. Per the germline V gene, CDR1 is MDHEN and CDR2 is SYDVKM. The CDR3 has 15 residues. CDR3 in amino acids: CASSFFVGMNTEAFF. In nucleotides, the CDR3 is TGTGCCAGCAGTTTTTTCGTAGGGATGAACACTGAAGCTTTCTTT. Using reference TRBV28 and TRBJ1-1 for the parts outside the CDR3, the full variable domain is DVKVTQSSRYLVKRTGEKVFLECVQDMDHENMFWYRQDPGLGLRLIYFSYDVKMKEKGDIPEGYSVSREKKERFSLILESASTNQTSMYLCASSFFVGMNTEAFFGQGTRLTVV.

V usage is TRBV25-1 and J usage is TRBJ2-1; TRBD2 aligns across 7 bases. Germline V gives CDR1 MGHDK, CDR2 SYGVNS. CDR3 length equals 13 residues. J lost 12 bases, V lost 2 bases, and 7 bases had no gene match. The CDR3 reads CASSEIIAGVQFF. The CDR3, as DNA: TGTGCCAGCAGTGAAATAATTGCGGGAGTGCAGTTCTTC.

The chain combines TRBV19 with TRBJ2-5; 7 bases map to TRBD1. The CDR3 has 13 amino acids. The V segment lost 10 bases and the J segment 2 bases; nucleotides outside the gene matches: 7. Germline CDR1 LNHDA, CDR2 SQIVND (reference sequence). CDR3 coding DNA: TGTGCCACTGCCACAGGGGCGCAAGAGACCCAGTACTTC. Translating it yields CATATGAQETQYF.

V gene TRBV18 combines with J gene TRBJ2-7; possibly TRBD2 for D (6 bases). This CDR3 contains 14 residues. CDR1 and CDR2 (germline): KGHSH, LQKENI. V lost 8 bases, J lost 2 bases, and 16 bases lay in between. CDR3 coding DNA: TGTGCCAGCGCAACCGGGACGGGAGCCTACGAGCAGTACTTC. Translating it yields CASATGTGAYEQYF. Looking up the rest from reference TRBV18 and TRBJ2-7 gives the full variable domain: NAGVMQNPRHLVRRRGQEARLRCSPMKGHSHVYWYRQLPEEGLKFMVYLQKENIIDESGMPKERFSAEFPKEGPSILRIQQVVRGDSAAYFCASATGTGAYEQYFGPGTRLTVT.

J is TRBJ1-2 and V is TRBV19; TRBD1 aligns across 10 bases. The CDR3 spans 16 residues. CDR1 LNHDA and CDR2 SQIVND come from the germline V gene (reference sequence). The V segment lost 5 bases and the J segment 8 bases; nucleotides outside the gene matches: 14. CDR3 coding DNA: TGTGCCAGTAGTTGGGGACAACGACAGGGGGCCCTAGGCTACACCTTC. Translation: CASSWGQRQGALGYTF.

The V and J genes are TRBV6-1 and TRBJ2-1; D is uncertain. CDR1 MNHNS and CDR2 SASEGT come from the germline V gene. The ends were cut back, 2 bases at V and 0 bases at J, with 11 bases in the middle. The length of the CDR3 is 16 residues. Here the CDR3 reads CASSERSESSYNEQFF. DNA for the CDR3: TGTGCCAGCAGTGAAAGGTCAGAGAGCTCCTACAATGAGCAGTTCTTC.

The chain combines TRBV2 with TRBJ2-3; unclear D gene. This CDR3 contains 14 residues. V lost 4 bases to trimming and J lost 0 bases, with 8 bases between them. The germline gives CDR1 SNHLY, CDR2 FYNNEI. This CDR3 is CASSAATSTDTQYF. CDR3 bases: TGTGCCAGCAGTGCAGCAACTAGCACAGATACGCAGTATTTT. Filled out from reference TRBV2 and TRBJ2-3, the complete variable domain reads EPEVTQTPSHQVTQMGQEVILRCVPISNHLYFYWYRQILGQKVEFLVSFYNNEISEKSEIFDDQFSVERPDGSNFTLKIRSTKLEDSAMYFCASSAATSTDTQYFGPGTRLTVL.

With respect to this clone: Within the sample, other DNA sequences also encode this same CDR3. The chain carries TRBV5-1 and TRBJ2-7; no clear D gene. CDR1 is SGHRS and CDR2 is YFSETQ in the germline V gene. Trimming stripped 0 bases from V and 0 bases from J, with 7 bases between. This CDR3 has 14 amino acids. CDR3 amino acids: CASSLVVNSYEQYF. In DNA, the CDR3 is TGCGCCAGCAGCTTGGTCGTCAACTCCTACGAGCAGTACTTC.

Here the CDR3 reads CASSIGQGGANQPQHF. In DNA, the CDR3 is TGTGCCAGTAGTATTGGGCAAGGGGGCGCAAATCAGCCCCAGCATTTT. The chain is built from TRBV19 and TRBJ1-5; 7 nucleotides line up with TRBD1. CDR3 size: 16 residues. Trimming cost V 3 bases and J 4 bases; bases outside gene matches: 9. Germline CDR1 and CDR2: LNHDA and SQIVND (reference sequence).

This clone was counted between two and nine times. In the same sample, other DNA sequences code for this CDR3. The chain recombines TRBV28 with TRBJ1-1; D perhaps matches TRBD1 (6 bases). Germline assignment: CDR1 MDHEN and CDR2 SYDVKM. The V and J ends lost 5 bases and 5 bases respectively, with 9 bases between them. The CDR3 contains 12 residues. The CDR3 loop is CASSRQVTEAFF. In DNA, the CDR3 is TGTGCCAGCAGTCGACAGGTAACTGAAGCTTTCTTT.

The chain's CDR3 is CASSQDFGFGNEQFF. As DNA, the CDR3 is TGTGCCAGCAGTCAGGACTTCGGTTTCGGCAATGAGCAGTTCTTC. V and J are TRBV2 and TRBJ2-1, with D tentatively TRBD2 (5 bases). CDR1 SNHLY and CDR2 FYNNEI come from the germline V gene. V was trimmed by 5 bases and J by 6 bases, leaving 17 bases between them. CDR3 length: 15 residues.

DNA for the CDR3: TGTGCCAGCAGCGTGGAAGCGGGCCCCTATGGCTACACCTTC. Protein sequence: CASSVEAGPYGYTF. The J gene is TRBJ1-2, the V gene TRBV9; D is unresolved. Germline loops: CDR1 SGDLS, CDR2 YYNGEE. The V end lost 2 bases, the J end lost 4 bases, and 12 bases lay between the germline ends. This CDR3 has 14 amino acids.

As for this clone: Other DNA sequences of this sample code for an identical CDR3. The J gene is TRBJ2-7, the V gene TRBV4-1; TRBD1 might be the D (6 bases). Germline-derived CDR1 and CDR2 are MGHRA and YSYEKL. This CDR3 has 14 residues. Between the trimmed V and J ends, which lost 4 bases and 0 bases, there was a span of 10 bases. CDR3 DNA: TGCGCCAGCAGCCCGAGGGACAACTCCTACGAGCAGTACTTC. Its protein is CASSPRDNSYEQYF.

The chain is built from TRBV6-1 and TRBJ2-1; no clear D. Germline assignment: CDR1 MNHNS and CDR2 SASEGT. V was pared by 2 bases and J by 10 bases, with 9 bases between. The CDR3 sequence is 12 residues long. DNA for the CDR3: TGTGCCAGCAGTGAAAAGCGCAGGGAGCAGTTCTTC. The encoded protein is CASSEKRREQFF.